Presented here are 17 T cell receptor beta chains from one specimen sequenced in a study of CD8 T cells in ankylosing spondylitis. Broader study findings: Within ankylosing spondylitis blood, a TCR beta motif made up of several highly homologous variants appeared to be characteristic.

No antigen is known for these receptors. Via MiXCR, TCRdb re-called the 5' RACE reads, giving one row per CDR3 protein. The sample shows 250,000 to 350,000 distinct CDR3 sequences, 7.5% to 9% of them seen only once. Sequencing was done on a sample of blood, either unsorted or a sorted T cell fraction (not recorded which). The source of these receptors is a male donor with ankylosing spondylitis.

The chain joins TRBV2 to TRBJ2-5; the match to TRBD2 covers 15 bases. CDR3 size: 15 residues. V dropped 6 bases and J dropped 7; count of bases not matched to a gene: 6. Germline values: CDR1 SNHLY, CDR2 FYNNEI. CDR3 in amino acids: CASSGLAGGTGTQYF. The CDR3, as DNA: TGTGCCAGCAGCGGACTAGCGGGAGGGACCGGGACCCAGTACTTC.

This clonotype was observed a few times. The gene calls are TRBV28 and TRBJ2-5, with 7 bases fitting TRBD1. Germline CDR1 MDHEN, CDR2 SYDVKM. The CDR3 totals 14 residues. Trimming cost V 7 bases and J 7 bases; bases outside gene matches: 12. CDR3: CASMGQPQSGTQYF. CDR3 DNA: TGTGCCAGCATGGGACAGCCCCAGAGCGGGACCCAGTACTTC.

This clonotype was picked up a small number of times. The CDR3: CASSLERTGVEKLFF. CDR3 nucleotides: TGCGCCAGCAGCTTGGAAAGGACAGGGGTGGAAAAACTGTTTTTT. The gene calls are TRBV5-1 and TRBJ1-4, with 9 positions matching TRBD1. The CDR3 spans 15 residues. The trim removed 0 bases at V and 8 bases at J, leaving 5 bases unmatched. Germline V gene data show CDR1 as SGHRS and CDR2 as YFSETQ.

The chain couples TRBV3-1 to TRBJ2-5, with D perhaps TRBD2 (6 bases). The V gene's germline CDR1 is LGHDT and CDR2 YNNKEL (reference sequence). V was pared by 5 bases and J by 4 bases, with 11 bases between. The CDR3 consists of 13 residues. CDR3 DNA sequence: TGTGCCAGCAGCTACGGAGGGGCAGAGACCCAGTACTTC. This gives the protein CASSYGGAETQYF.

This clonotype was seen only a few times. The chain uses TRBV18 and TRBJ2-7; TRBD2 agrees at 13 bases. Per the germline V gene, CDR1 is KGHSH and CDR2 is LQKENI. The junction had 17 bases not matched to a gene; V was cut back by 3 bases and J by 3 bases. The CDR3 loop spans 20 amino acids. The CDR3 DNA sequence: TGTGCCAGCTCACCCACCCCGGGACTAGCGGGATGGCGGGCCCTCTACGAGCAGTACTTC. Protein sequence: CASSPTPGLAGWRALYEQYF. The full variable domain, in which reference TRBV18 and TRBJ2-7 provide the parts outside the CDR3, is NAGVMQNPRHLVRRRGQEARLRCSPMKGHSHVYWYRQLPEEGLKFMVYLQKENIIDESGMPKERFSAEFPKEGPSILRIQQVVRGDSAAYFCASSPTPGLAGWRALYEQYFGPGTRLTVT.

This chain joins TRBV10-2 and TRBJ2-7; possibly TRBD1 or TRBD2 for D (6 bases each). The germline gives CDR1 WSHSY, CDR2 SAAADI. The CDR3 runs 14 residues. Trimming stripped 8 bases from V and 7 bases from J, with 21 bases between. CDR3: CASVPGAGAGEQYF. CDR3 nucleotides: TGCGCCAGCGTCCCCGGTGCAGGGGCGGGGGAGCAGTACTTC.

This clonotype was seen ten or more times. The rearrangement links TRBV4-1 to TRBJ2-1; no firm D call. V lost 1 base and J lost 5, with 3 bases in between. The CDR3 sequence is 12 residues long. CDR1 and CDR2 (germline): MGHRA, YSYEKL. This CDR3 reads CASSQVDNEQFF. CDR3 coding DNA: TGCGCCAGCAGCCAAGTTGACAATGAGCAGTTCTTC.

The rearrangement links TRBV15 to TRBJ2-7, with TRBD1 matching 8 bases. The CDR3 loop spans 15 amino acids. The trim removed 4 bases at V and 4 bases at J, leaving 9 bases unmatched. Germline V gene lookup returns CDR1 LNHNV and CDR2 YYDKDF (reference sequence). In DNA form, the CDR3 reads TGTGCCACCAGCACAAACAGGGGGGAAGGATACGAGCAGTACTTC. Protein product: CATSTNRGEGYEQYF.

This clonotype was seen a handful of times. DNA of the CDR3: TGTGCCAGCAGCCAAGAGGGACTAACCACAGATACGCAGTATTTT. Translation gives CASSQEGLTTDTQYF. The chain links TRBV4-2 to TRBJ2-3; 7 bases fit TRBD2. CDR1 is LGHNA and CDR2 is YNFKEQ in the germline V gene. This CDR3 contains 15 residues. Trimming removed 0 bases from V and 2 bases from J; junction bases left unmatched: 2.

At least ten counts were recorded for this clonotype. The DNA for the CDR3 is TGTGCCAGCAGTGAAAAACAGGAAACTCAAGGCTACACCTTC. The encoded protein is CASSEKQETQGYTF. V is TRBV27 and J is TRBJ1-2; perhaps TRBD1 as D (5 bases). This CDR3 region has 14 residues. Germline V gene sequence: CDR1 MNHEY, CDR2 SMNVEV (reference sequence). The V end was cut by 5 bases, the J end by 8 bases, with 18 bases between.

The chain uses TRBV10-3 and TRBJ2-7, with unresolved D. V was pared by 0 bases and J by 8 bases, with 8 bases between. This CDR3 region has 12 residues. The germline V gene encodes CDR1 ENHRY and CDR2 SYGVKD. The CDR3 sequence is CAISESRRKQYF. The CDR3 DNA is TGTGCCATCAGTGAGTCGCGGCGGAAGCAGTACTTC.

This clonotype appeared a few times. The rearrangement uses TRBV9 and TRBJ2-5; 10 bases are a match to TRBD1. CDR1 and CDR2 (germline): SGDLS, YYNGEE. This CDR3 contains 16 residues. The trim removed 0 bases at V and 2 bases at J, leaving 4 bases unmatched. In DNA form, the CDR3 reads TGTGCCAGCAGCGTAGCTGGGACAGGGGTACAAGAGACCCAGTACTTC. Translation: CASSVAGTGVQETQYF. The whole variable domain, filled in from reference TRBV9 and TRBJ2-5, reads DSGVTQTPKHLITATGQRVTLRCSPRSGDLSVYWYQQSLDQGLQFLIQYYNGEERAKGNILERFSAQQFPDLHSELNLSSLELGDSALYFCASSVAGTGVQETQYFGPGTRLLVL.

The sample holds many counts of this clonotype. This chain links TRBV28 with TRBJ2-3, with D perhaps being TRBD1 or TRBD2 (5 bases each). The CDR3 totals 11 residues. Germline CDR1 is MDHEN and CDR2 is SYDVKM. The germline V and J ends were trimmed by 6 bases and 14 bases, with 15 bases remaining between them. This CDR3 is CASSSGLRGYF. As DNA, the CDR3 is TGTGCCAGCAGCTCGGGGCTACGTGGGTATTTT.

The CDR3 reads CASSPPGADFTDTQYF. CDR3 DNA: TGTGCCAGCAGCCCACCTGGGGCGGATTTCACAGATACGCAGTATTTT. The gene calls are TRBV28 and TRBJ2-3; possible D gene TRBD1, 5 bases. Germline-derived CDR1 and CDR2 are MDHEN and SYDVKM. Deletions cut 6 bases from V and 2 bases from J, with 18 bases between. CDR3 length: 16 amino acids.

This chain uses TRBV28 with TRBJ1-5, with D hard to call. V gave up 3 bases and J gave up 6 bases, with 9 bases separating them. CDR1 and CDR2 (germline): MDHEN, SYDVKM. This CDR3 is 13 amino acids long. CDR3 in amino acids: CASSLRQGQPQHF. CDR3 DNA: TGTGCCAGCAGTTTGCGACAAGGTCAGCCCCAGCATTTT.

This clonotype was seen repeatedly, ten times or more. The rearrangement uses TRBV7-9 and TRBJ1-1, with D unresolved. V lost 5 bases to trimming and J lost 6 bases, with 16 bases between them. Germline values: CDR1 SEHNR, CDR2 FQNEAQ (reference sequence). The CDR3 runs to 14 residues. CDR3 sequence (DNA): TGTGCCAGCAGCCCCCCTAGGAAGATCGCTGAAGCTTTCTTT. The encoded protein is CASSPPRKIAEAFF.

This clonotype was observed a handful of times. The chain uses TRBV7-9 and TRBJ1-6; 7 bases align to TRBD1. This CDR3 spans 14 amino acids. Trimming cost V 6 bases and J 9 bases; bases outside gene matches: 8. The germline V gene has CDR1 SEHNR and CDR2 FQNEAQ (reference sequence). Written as DNA, the CDR3 is TGTGCCAGCAGTCGACAGGGTTTAAGTTCACCCCTCCACTTT. Translated, it gives CASSRQGLSSPLHF. The full variable domain, completed using reference TRBV7-9 and TRBJ1-6, is DTGVSQNPRHKITKRGQNVTFRCDPISEHNRLYWYRQTLGQGPEFLTYFQNEAQLEKSRLLSDRFSAERPKGSFSTLEIQRTEQGDSAMYLCASSRQGLSSPLHFGNGTRLTVT.